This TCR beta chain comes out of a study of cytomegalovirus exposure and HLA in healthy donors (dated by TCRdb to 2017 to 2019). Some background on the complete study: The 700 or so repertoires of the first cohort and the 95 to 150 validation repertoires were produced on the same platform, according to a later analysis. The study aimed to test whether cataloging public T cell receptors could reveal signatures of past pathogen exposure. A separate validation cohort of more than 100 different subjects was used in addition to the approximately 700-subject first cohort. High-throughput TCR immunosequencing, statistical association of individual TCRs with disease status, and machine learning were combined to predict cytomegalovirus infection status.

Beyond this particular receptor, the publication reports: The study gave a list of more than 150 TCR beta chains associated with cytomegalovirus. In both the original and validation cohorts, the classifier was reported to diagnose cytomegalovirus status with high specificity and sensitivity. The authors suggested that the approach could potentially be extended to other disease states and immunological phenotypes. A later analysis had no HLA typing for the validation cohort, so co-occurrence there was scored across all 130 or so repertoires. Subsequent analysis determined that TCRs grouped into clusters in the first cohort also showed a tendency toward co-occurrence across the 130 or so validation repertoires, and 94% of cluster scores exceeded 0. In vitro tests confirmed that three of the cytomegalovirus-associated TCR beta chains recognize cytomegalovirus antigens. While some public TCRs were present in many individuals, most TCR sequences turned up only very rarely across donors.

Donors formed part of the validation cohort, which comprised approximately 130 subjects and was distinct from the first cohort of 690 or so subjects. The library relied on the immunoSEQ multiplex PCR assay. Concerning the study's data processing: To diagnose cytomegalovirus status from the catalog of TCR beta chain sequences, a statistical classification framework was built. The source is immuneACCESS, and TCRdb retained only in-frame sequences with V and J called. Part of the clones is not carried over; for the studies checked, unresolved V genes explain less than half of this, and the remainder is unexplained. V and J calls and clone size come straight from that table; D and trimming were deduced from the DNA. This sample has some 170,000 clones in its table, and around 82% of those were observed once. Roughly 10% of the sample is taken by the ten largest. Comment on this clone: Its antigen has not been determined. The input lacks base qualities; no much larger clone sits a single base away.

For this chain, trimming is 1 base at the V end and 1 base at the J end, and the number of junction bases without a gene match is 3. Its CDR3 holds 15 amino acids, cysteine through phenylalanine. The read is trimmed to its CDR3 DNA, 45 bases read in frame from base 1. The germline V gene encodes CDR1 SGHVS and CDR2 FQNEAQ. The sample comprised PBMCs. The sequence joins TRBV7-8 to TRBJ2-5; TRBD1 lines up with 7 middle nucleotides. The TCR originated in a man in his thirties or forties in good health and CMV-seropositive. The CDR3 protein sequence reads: CASSLGGTAQETQYF. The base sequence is TGTGCCAGCAGCTTAGGGGGGACAGCCCAAGAGACCCAGTACTTC. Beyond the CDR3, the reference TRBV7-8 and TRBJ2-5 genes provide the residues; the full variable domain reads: GAGVSQSPRYKVAKRGQDVALRCDPISGHVSLFWYQQALGQGPEFLTYFQNEAQLDKSGLPSDRFFAERPEGSVSTLKIQRTQQEDSAVYLCASSLGGTAQETQYFGPGTRLLVL.